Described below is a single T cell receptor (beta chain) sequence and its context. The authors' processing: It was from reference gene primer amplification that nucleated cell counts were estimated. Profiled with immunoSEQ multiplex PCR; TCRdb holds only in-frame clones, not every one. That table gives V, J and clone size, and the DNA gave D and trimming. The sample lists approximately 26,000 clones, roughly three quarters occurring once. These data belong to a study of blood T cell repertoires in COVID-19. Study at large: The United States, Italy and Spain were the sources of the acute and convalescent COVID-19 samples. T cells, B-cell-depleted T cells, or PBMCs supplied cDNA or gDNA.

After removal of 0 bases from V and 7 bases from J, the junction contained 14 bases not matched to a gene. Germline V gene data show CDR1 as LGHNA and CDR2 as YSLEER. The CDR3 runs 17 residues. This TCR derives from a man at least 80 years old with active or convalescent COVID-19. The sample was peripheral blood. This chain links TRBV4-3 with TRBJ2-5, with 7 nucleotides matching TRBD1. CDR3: CASSQEWRQGTTGTQYF. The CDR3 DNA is TGCGCCAGCAGCCAAGAGTGGAGACAGGGAACTACGGGGACCCAGTACTTC.